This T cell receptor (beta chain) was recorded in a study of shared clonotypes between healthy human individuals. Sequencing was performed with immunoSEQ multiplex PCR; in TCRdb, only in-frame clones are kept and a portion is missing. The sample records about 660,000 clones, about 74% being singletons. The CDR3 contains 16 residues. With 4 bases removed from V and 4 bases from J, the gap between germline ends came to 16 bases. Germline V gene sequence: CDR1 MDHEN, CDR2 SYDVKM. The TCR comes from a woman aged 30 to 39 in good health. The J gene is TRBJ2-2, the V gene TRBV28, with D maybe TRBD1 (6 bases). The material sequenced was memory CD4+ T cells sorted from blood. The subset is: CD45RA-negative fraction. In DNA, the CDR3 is TGTGCCAGCAGTTCCACAGGGATGTCTCTCACCGGGGAGCTGTTTTTT. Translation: CASSSTGMSLTGELFF.